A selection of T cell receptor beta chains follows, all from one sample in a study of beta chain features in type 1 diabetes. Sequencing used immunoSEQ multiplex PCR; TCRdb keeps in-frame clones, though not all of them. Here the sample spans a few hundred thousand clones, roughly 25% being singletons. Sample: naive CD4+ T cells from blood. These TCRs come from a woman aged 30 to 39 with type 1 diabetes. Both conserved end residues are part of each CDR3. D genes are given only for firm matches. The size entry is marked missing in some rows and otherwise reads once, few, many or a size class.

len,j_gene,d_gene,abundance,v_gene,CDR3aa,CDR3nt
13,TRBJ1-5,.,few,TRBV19,CASSDISNQPQHF,TGTGCCAGTAGCGACATTAGCAATCAGCCCCAGCATTTT
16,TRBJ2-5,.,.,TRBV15,CATSRDLKGRVETQYF,TGTGCCACCAGCAGAGATTTAAAGGGCAGGGTGGAGACCCAGTACTTC
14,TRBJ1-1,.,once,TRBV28,CASSFVGAGTEAFF,TGTGCCAGCAGTTTCGTAGGGGCTGGGACTGAAGCTTTCTTT
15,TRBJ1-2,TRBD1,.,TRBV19,CASSTRDRQWGGYTF,TGTGCCAGTAGCACCCGGGACAGGCAATGGGGTGGCTACACCTTC
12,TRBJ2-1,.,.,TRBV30,CAWRGGPAEQFF,TGTGCCTGGAGGGGGGGACCAGCTGAGCAGTTCTTC
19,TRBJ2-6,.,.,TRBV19,CASSFRRWAEGKGANVLTF,TGTGCCAGTAGTTTCCGACGGTGGGCGGAGGGTAAGGGGGCCAACGTCCTGACTTTC
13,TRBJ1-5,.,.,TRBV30,CAWSPQSNQPQHF,TGTGCCTGGAGTCCACAGAGTAATCAGCCCCAGCATTTT
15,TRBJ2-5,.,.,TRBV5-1,CASSRAGDPKETQYF,TGCGCCAGCAGCCGGGCCGGGGATCCCAAAGAGACCCAGTACTTC
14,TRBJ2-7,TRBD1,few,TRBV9,CASSVGTATYEQYF,TGTGCCAGCAGCGTCGGGACAGCCACCTACGAGCAGTACTTC
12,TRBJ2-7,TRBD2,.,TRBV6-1,CASRGGSYEQYF,TGTGCCTCCCGGGGGGGGAGCTACGAGCAGTACTTC
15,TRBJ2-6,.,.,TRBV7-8,CASSLSGTGANVLTF,TGTGCCAGCAGCTTGTCCGGGACTGGGGCCAACGTCCTGACTTTC
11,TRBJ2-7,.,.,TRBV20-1,CSASTSYEQYF,TGCAGTGCTTCGACTAGCTACGAGCAGTACTTC
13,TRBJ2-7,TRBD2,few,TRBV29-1,CSVGGGSGYEQYF,TGCAGCGTTGGGGGCGGGAGTGGTTACGAGCAGTACTTC
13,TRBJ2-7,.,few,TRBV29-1,CSAARGQSYEQYF,TGCAGCGCCGCCAGAGGACAATCCTACGAGCAGTACTTC
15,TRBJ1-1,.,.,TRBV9,CASSKGAPGNTEAFF,TGTGCCAGCAGCAAAGGCGCCCCAGGGAACACTGAAGCTTTCTTT
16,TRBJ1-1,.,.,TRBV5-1,CASSLEAGVLNTEAFF,TGCGCCAGCAGCTTGGAGGCAGGGGTCTTGAACACTGAAGCTTTCTTT
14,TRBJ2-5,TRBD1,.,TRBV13,CASSRTGGWETQYF,TGTGCCAGCAGCCGGACAGGGGGCTGGGAGACCCAGTACTTC
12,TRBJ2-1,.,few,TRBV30,CAWSRLYNEQFF,TGTGCCTGGAGTCGTCTTTACAATGAGCAGTTCTTC
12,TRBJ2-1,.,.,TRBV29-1,CSVEGDYNEQFF,TGCAGCGTTGAGGGCGACTACAATGAGCAGTTCTTC
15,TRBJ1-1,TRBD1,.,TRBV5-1,CASSSSTGARTEAFF,TGCGCCAGCAGCTCGTCGACAGGGGCGCGCACTGAAGCTTTCTTT
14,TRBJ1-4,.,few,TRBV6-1,CASTSAGVNEKLFF,TGTGCCAGCACATCGGCAGGGGTGAATGAAAAACTGTTTTTT
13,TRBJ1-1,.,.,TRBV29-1,CSVSGVLNTEAFF,TGCAGCGTTTCAGGGGTTTTGAACACTGAAGCTTTCTTT